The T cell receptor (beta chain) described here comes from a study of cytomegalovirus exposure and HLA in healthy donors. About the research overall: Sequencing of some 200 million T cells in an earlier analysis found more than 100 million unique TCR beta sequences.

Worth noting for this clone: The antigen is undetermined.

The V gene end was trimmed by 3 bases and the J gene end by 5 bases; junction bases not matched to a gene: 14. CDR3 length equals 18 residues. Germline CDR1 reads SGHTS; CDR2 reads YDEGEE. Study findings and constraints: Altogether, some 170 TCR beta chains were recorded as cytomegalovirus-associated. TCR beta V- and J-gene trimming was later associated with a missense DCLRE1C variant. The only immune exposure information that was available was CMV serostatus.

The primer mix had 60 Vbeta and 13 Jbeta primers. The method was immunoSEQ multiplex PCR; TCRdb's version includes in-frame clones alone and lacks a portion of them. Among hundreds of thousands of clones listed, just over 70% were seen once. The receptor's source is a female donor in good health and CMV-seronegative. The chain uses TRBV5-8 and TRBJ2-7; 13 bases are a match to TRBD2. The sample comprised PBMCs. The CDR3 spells CASSWWTSGRGELDEQYF. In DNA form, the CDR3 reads TGTGCCAGCAGCTGGTGGACTAGCGGGAGAGGAGAACTAGACGAGCAGTACTTC.